What follows are 26 T cell receptor beta chains derived from one specimen sequenced in a study of blood T cells in healthy people across ages (dated by TCRdb to about 2015). Libraries were made using 5' RACE. Sequencing used an Illumina HiSeq 2500. A second PCR of roughly 7 to 12 cycles was run with a J-beta primer mix and a sample-barcoded 5' primer. Through fastp at Q25 and MiXCR, TCRdb rebuilt clones from the public reads, retaining in-frame beta chains. CDR3 protein sequences are deduplicated, and each keeps its most common genes and DNA. The sample has over 600,000 distinct CDR3 sequences on record, 35% to 60% of them singletons. Less than 20% of the sample comes from the top ten. Material: blood. The receptor source for this set is a man at least 80 years old in good health.

This clonotype was observed at least ten times. The DNA of the CDR3 is TGTGCCAGCAGCCAACAGGGAGGGACAGATGGCTACACCTTC. This codes for CASSQQGGTDGYTF. The chain employs TRBV3-1 and TRBJ1-2; 7 bases match TRBD1. The germline V gene encodes CDR1 LGHDT and CDR2 YNNKEL (reference sequence). This CDR3 region has 14 residues. The V gene end was trimmed by 2 bases and the J gene end by 6 bases; junction bases not matched to a gene: 6.

This clonotype was observed a few times. The chain is built from TRBV20-1 and TRBJ2-5; D unresolved. V lost 3 bases to trimming and J lost 5 bases, with 7 bases between them. CDR3 length: 11 amino acids. Germline CDR1 reads DFQATT; CDR2 reads SNEGSKA (reference sequence). This CDR3 reads CSASSEETQYF. The CDR3 bases are TGCAGTGCTAGCTCAGAGGAGACCCAGTACTTC.

This clonotype was found a few times. This chain joins TRBV7-2 and TRBJ2-5; 11 nucleotides align to TRBD2. Trimming took 4 bases from V and 11 from J; bases not matched to a gene: 12. The CDR3 has 15 amino acids. The germline V gene encodes CDR1 SGHTA and CDR2 FQGNSA. This chain's CDR3 is CASSSRLAGLIQQYF. DNA of the CDR3: TGTGCCAGCAGCTCGCGACTAGCGGGACTTATACAGCAGTACTTC.

J is TRBJ2-5 and V is TRBV2, with D maybe TRBD1 (5 bases). The J call is uncertain, as TRBJ2-7 better fits the DNA end. Germline CDR1 reads SNHLY; CDR2 reads FYNNEI. The CDR3 contains 13 residues. The CDR3 spells CASSEQGRYEQYF. The CDR3 nucleotides are TGTGCCAGCAGTGAACAGGGCCGGTACGAGCAGTACTTC.

The chain recombines TRBV6-4 with TRBJ2-3, with D perhaps assigned TRBD1 or TRBD2 (6 bases each). With 3 bases removed from V and 1 base from J, the gap between germline ends came to 14 bases. The CDR3 has 16 residues. Germline lookup yields CDR1 MRHNA and CDR2 SNTAGT. Here the CDR3 reads CASSDVGGHGTDTQYF. The CDR3 DNA sequence: TGTGCCAGCAGTGATGTGGGGGGCCACGGCACAGATACGCAGTATTTT.

The gene calls are TRBV12-3 or TRBV12-4 and TRBJ2-7; 10 bases line up with TRBD2. The better agreement between TRBJ2-5 and the DNA end casts doubt on the J call. This CDR3 is built from 19 residues. The CDR3 coding sequence is TGTGCCAGCAGTTTATTCAGCGGGGGGGTGTGGTCTTCGGAAGAGACCCAGTACTTC. Protein sequence: CASSLFSGGVWSSEETQYF.

This clonotype was seen many times. V usage is TRBV28 and J usage is TRBJ2-5; D might be TRBD1 or TRBD2, each matching 6 bases. Per the germline V gene, CDR1 is MDHEN and CDR2 is SYDVKM. The length of the CDR3 is 16 residues. The germline V and J ends were trimmed by 4 bases and 4 bases, with 19 bases remaining between them. CDR3 sequence reads: CASSSGAGRNVETQYF. CDR3 nucleotide sequence: TGTGCCAGCAGTTCAGGGGCAGGGAGGAACGTAGAGACCCAGTACTTC.

This clonotype was seen a handful of times. The chain joins TRBV6-1 to TRBJ2-3; D may be TRBD1 (5 bases). Germline CDR1 is MNHNS and CDR2 is SASEGT. V was shortened by 5 bases and J by 1 base, with 13 bases between the two germline ends. The CDR3 consists of 15 residues. The CDR3, as DNA: TGTGCCAGCAGTCCCGGAGTGGGGCGCACAGATACGCAGTATTTT. It translates to CASSPGVGRTDTQYF.

The V and J genes are TRBV12-3 or TRBV12-4 and TRBJ2-7; 16 bases are shared with TRBD2. V was clipped by 5 bases and J by 2 bases; unmatched bases: 18. The CDR3 is made up of 21 amino acids. CDR3 protein: CASSPIAGRAGTSGRAYEQYF. CDR3 nucleotides: TGTGCCAGCAGTCCAATTGCGGGCAGGGCCGGGACTAGCGGGAGGGCCTACGAGCAGTACTTC.

In its sample, this clonotype was seen many times. This chain links TRBV20-1 with TRBJ2-7, with no clear D. From germline, CDR1 is DFQATT and CDR2 SNEGSKA (reference sequence). V was cut by 0 bases and J by 2 bases, with 11 bases left in between. This CDR3 contains 14 residues. The CDR3 DNA is TGCAGTGCTAGAGAGGCGGCAACGACCTACGAGCAGTACTTC. Its translation: CSAREAATTYEQYF.

The chain uses TRBV24-1 and TRBJ2-7, with unresolved D. V lost 3 bases, J lost 2 bases, and 10 bases lay in between. The CDR3 extends over 14 amino acids. CDR1 and CDR2 from the germline V gene are KGHDR and SFDVKD. The CDR3 bases are TGTGCCACCAGTGATGGAGACGGCACCTACGAGCAGTACTTC. Translation gives CATSDGDGTYEQYF.

This clonotype has just a few counts. The rearrangement links TRBV28 to TRBJ2-3, with a possible D match to TRBD1 (5 bases). The germline V and J ends were trimmed by 2 bases and 1 base, with 10 bases remaining between them. The germline V gene encodes CDR1 MDHEN and CDR2 SYDVKM. This CDR3 is built from 15 residues. CDR3 region: CASSLRGLGTDTQYF. CDR3 nucleotides: TGTGCCAGCAGTTTAAGGGGCCTAGGCACAGATACGCAGTATTTT.

This chain joins TRBV6-6 and TRBJ2-1; 9 bases match TRBD2. Germline lookup yields CDR1 MNHNY and CDR2 SVGAGI (reference sequence). The CDR3 sequence is 15 residues long. V gave up 5 bases and J gave up 2 bases; unmatched junction bases: 4. CDR3 region: CASSTAGGPYNEQFF. The CDR3 DNA reads as TGTGCCAGCAGTACCGCGGGAGGGCCCTACAATGAGCAGTTCTTC.

The table lists this clonotype with a few counts. This sequence joins TRBV12-3 or TRBV12-4 and TRBJ2-1; 9 nucleotides align to TRBD2. Losses at the gene ends were 5 bases for V and 14 bases for J; bases not matched to a gene: 13. The CDR3 is 14 amino acids. The CDR3 bases are TGTGCCAGCAGTAAAGCCGGGGGACTAGCTGCAAAGTTCTTC. Its protein product is CASSKAGGLAAKFF.

About this clonotype itself: The junction departs from the called germline gene at one end, perhaps through a read error. The chain combines TRBV5-1 with TRBJ2-1; 10 nucleotides align to TRBD2. The CDR3 runs to 14 residues. Germline assignment: CDR1 SGHRS and CDR2 YFSETQ. The chain's CDR3 is CVSSLGLARNEQFF. CDR3 sequence (DNA): TGCGTCAGCAGCCTGGGACTAGCGAGGAATGAGCAGTTCTTC.

A note on this clonotype: The junction does not match germline at one end; this may be a read error. The chain carries TRBV5-1 and TRBJ2-2, with a tentative D call TRBD2 (7 bases). This CDR3 comprises 14 residues. Germline V lookup: CDR1 SGHRS, CDR2 YFSETQ. The CDR3 region has the DNA TGCGCCAGCGGGGGGGCGCTGGGGACCGGGGGGCTGTTTTTT. Protein sequence: CASGGALGTGGLFF.

In regard to this clonotype: One junction end disagrees with the germline gene, perhaps due to a read error. The chain joins TRBV11-2 to TRBJ2-1, with TRBD2 matching 13 bases. The germline gives CDR1 SGHAT, CDR2 FQNNGV. This CDR3 contains 21 residues. CDR3 residues: CASSLRAAGTSGTLSHNEQFF. Written as DNA, the CDR3 is TGTGCCAGCAGCTTAAGGGCAGCCGGGACTAGCGGGACCCTCTCCCACAATGAGCAGTTCTTC.

V is TRBV12-3 or TRBV12-4 and J is TRBJ1-1, with a weak D call TRBD1 (6 bases). The CDR3 spans 15 residues. The V end lost 5 bases, the J end lost 1 base, and 14 bases lay between the germline ends. CDR3 nucleotides: TGTGCCAGCAGTCCCACCCGGGGGGCGAACACTGAAGCTTTCTTT. As protein: CASSPTRGANTEAFF.

This clonotype was counted many times. The rearrangement uses TRBV20-1 and TRBJ1-2; 7 positions match TRBD1. Germline-derived CDR1 and CDR2 are DFQATT and SNEGSKA (reference sequence). V lost 4 bases, J lost 5 bases, and 10 bases stayed unmatched. The CDR3 is 14 residues long. The CDR3 nucleotides are TGCAGTGCTACCCTAACAGGGGATAAATATGGCTACACCTTC. Translated: CSATLTGDKYGYTF.

The CDR3 region is CAWSVNSGEQFF. The CDR3 DNA reads TGTGCCTGGAGTGTGAATTCGGGGGAGCAGTTCTTC. J is TRBJ2-1 and V is TRBV30, with a possible D match to TRBD2 (5 bases). Trimming removed 0 bases from V and 10 bases from J, with 10 bases in between. CDR1 and CDR2 from the germline V gene are GTSNPN and SVGIG (reference sequence). The CDR3 extends over 12 amino acids.

The table lists this clonotype with a few counts. This chain uses TRBV4-2 with TRBJ2-3; 9 nucleotides agree with TRBD2. The CDR3 has 18 amino acids. The germline V gene has CDR1 LGHNA and CDR2 YNFKEQ. The ends lost 1 base at V and 4 bases at J; junction bases unmatched: 12. The DNA of the CDR3 is TGTGCCAGCAGCCAAGTTATTAGCGGGGGTGAGCGACCAGATACGCAGTATTTT. Translation gives CASSQVISGGERPDTQYF.

This clonotype appeared many times. The gene calls are TRBV10-3 and TRBJ2-5, with 9 bases identical to TRBD2. V lost 2 bases, J lost 4 bases, and 5 bases stayed unmatched. The germline V gene has CDR1 ENHRY and CDR2 SYGVKD. The CDR3 is 15 amino acids. The CDR3 nucleotides read TGTGCCATCAGTGAGGCTAGCGGGAACGGAGAGACCCAGTACTTC. Protein sequence: CAISEASGNGETQYF.

This clonotype was seen at least ten times. V gene TRBV6-2 or TRBV6-3 combines with J gene TRBJ2-1; TRBD2 matches at 12 bases. With V trimmed by 5 bases and J by 10 bases, 12 bases remained unmatched. The germline V gene encodes CDR1 MNHEY and CDR2 SVGEGT. The CDR3 is 16 residues long. The CDR3 DNA reads as TGTGCCAGCAGTCTTCTAGCGGGAGGGCCGATAGCCGAGCAGTTCTTC. Residues: CASSLLAGGPIAEQFF.

The chain has TRBV6-1 and TRBJ2-1; 9 nucleotides match TRBD2. CDR1 is MNHNS and CDR2 is SASEGT in the germline V gene. J lost 0 bases, V lost 7 bases, and 7 bases had no gene match. The length of the CDR3 is 16 residues. The CDR3 loop reads CASTLTSGVSYNEQFF. The CDR3 DNA is TGTGCCAGCACCCTGACTAGCGGAGTCTCCTACAATGAGCAGTTCTTC.

The rearrangement uses TRBV5-1 and TRBJ1-5; D call uncertain. The V and J ends lost 2 bases and 3 bases respectively, with 12 bases between them. The CDR3 runs 15 residues. Germline-derived CDR1 and CDR2 are SGHRS and YFSETQ. The CDR3 DNA reads as TGCGCCAGCAGCTTAGGGCGTCAGCCCAATCAGCCCCAGCATTTT. This sequence encodes CASSLGRQPNQPQHF.

V gene TRBV12-3 or TRBV12-4 combines with J gene TRBJ2-4; possible D gene TRBD1, 5 bases. CDR3 length equals 18 residues. Trimming took off 2 bases at V and 0 bases at J, with 17 bases between the two ends. CDR3 sequence (DNA): TGTGCCAGCAGTTTATTGTTTGACAGAAGTCTAGCCAAAAACATTCAGTACTTC. Protein: CASSLLFDRSLAKNIQYF.